This TCR beta chain was documented in a study of blood T cells in healthy people across ages. Study results and limitations: Samples with more naive T cells showed higher observed beta diversity. PBMC samples, being unsorted, prevented any conclusive comparison of naive and antigen-experienced cells. Per million T cells, TCR beta diversity dropped about linearly as age rose.

Russia was home to the donors, healthy Caucasian individuals aged about 6 to 90. Alongside a J-beta primer mix, a sample-barcoded 5' primer served in a second PCR lasting about 7 to 12 cycles. In TCRdb, the 5' RACE reads were re-called with MiXCR into one record per CDR3 protein. This sample has some 1.5 million distinct CDR3 sequences; approximately 43% occur once, and the top ten carry about 4%. Worth noting for this clonotype: The target antigen is unknown.

CDR3 length: 17 amino acids. Germline trimming cut 3 bases from V and 0 bases from J; bases unmatched to any gene: 8. Germline V lookup: CDR1 LGHDT, CDR2 YNNKEL (reference sequence). The sequencing input was blood. The clonotype originates from a woman aged 18-29 years in good health. The V and J genes are TRBV3-1 and TRBJ1-1, with 9 bases fitting TRBD1. The DNA for the CDR3 is TGTGCCAGCAGCCACACTTACAGGGGGCGCTTGAACACTGAAGCTTTCTTT. Its protein is CASSHTYRGRLNTEAFF.